What follows is one TCR beta chain and its context. This CDR3 is 14 amino acids long. The germline CDR1 and CDR2 sequences are MNHEY and SVGAGI. The J segment lost 3 bases and the V segment lost 10 bases, leaving 12 bases of the junction unmatched. These data originate in a study of blood T cell repertoires in COVID-19. Turning to the study itself: The study drew acute and convalescent COVID-19 samples from the United States, Italy and Spain.

Data came from immunoSEQ multiplex PCR; TCRdb stores just in-frame clones and leaves some out. This sample has under 350,000 clones, with nearly 90% found just once. This receptor was obtained from a woman aged 25 to 39 with COVID-19, enrolled during active disease. The V call is TRBV6-5, the J call TRBJ2-7; 7 nucleotides agree with TRBD2. Sequencing was carried out using peripheral blood. This chain's CDR3 is CATQRIAGYYEQYF. For the CDR3, the DNA is TGTGCCACACAAAGAATAGCGGGTTACTACGAGCAGTACTTC.